The 9 T cell receptor beta chains given below trace back to one sample, sequenced in a study of PD-1 blockade in classical Hodgkin lymphoma. The repertoire was sequenced with immunoSEQ multiplex PCR; TCRdb's copy has only in-frame clones and lacks some. Among tens of thousands of clones listed, 90% to 95% were seen once. Time point described: cycle 4 day 1 (C4D1), after five to seven weeks of nivolumab. Every patient had relapsed following autologous stem cell transplantation, and cohorts differed in brentuximab vedotin exposure. The starting material was peripheral blood mononuclear cells (PBMCs), obtained before the fourth cycle of nivolumab. These receptors were collected from a human donor with classical Hodgkin lymphoma.

The J gene is TRBJ2-2, the V gene TRBV7-9; the D is unclear. Germline CDR1 SEHNR, CDR2 FQNEAQ (reference sequence). The V and J ends lost 7 bases and 4 bases respectively, with 4 bases between them. This CDR3 spans 11 amino acids. The CDR3 bases are TGTGCCAGCACCAGCACCGGGGAGCTGTTTTTT. It specifies CASTSTGELFF.

This chain joins TRBV18 and TRBJ2-1, with TRBD2 matching over 10 bases. CDR3 size: 15 residues. In germline, CDR1 is KGHSH, CDR2 LQKENI. V trimming: 2 bases; J trimming: 8 bases; junction bases outside the gene matches: 6. The CDR3 region has the DNA TGTGCCAGCTCACCAAGAGGGACTAGCGCTTATGAGCAGTTCTTC. As protein: CASSPRGTSAYEQFF.

In this sample, this clone turned up once. The chain recombines TRBV6-6 with TRBJ2-5; 7 nucleotides align to TRBD1. Germline trimming cut 4 bases from V and 5 bases from J; bases unmatched to any gene: 13. Germline-derived CDR1 and CDR2 are MNHNY and SVGAGI (reference sequence). The CDR3 contains 16 residues. The CDR3, as DNA: TGTGCCAGCAGTTCGGCAACAGGGGTCCCTCGGGAGACCCAGTACTTC. Protein: CASSSATGVPRETQYF.

This sequence joins TRBV5-6 and TRBJ1-5; 7 bases fit TRBD1. The CDR3 runs to 15 residues. The ends lost 4 bases at V and 5 bases at J; junction bases unmatched: 9. Germline V CDR1 and CDR2: SGHDT, YYEEEE. Here the CDR3 reads CASSRWTGRDQPQHF. The CDR3 DNA reads as TGTGCCAGCAGCCGATGGACAGGACGGGATCAGCCCCAGCATTTT.

This clone was observed a handful of times. This chain links TRBV7-9 with TRBJ2-1, with 8 bases that match TRBD1. This CDR3 comprises 14 residues. V trimming: 11 bases; J trimming: 6 bases; junction bases outside the gene matches: 12. Looked up from germline, CDR1 is SEHNR and CDR2 is FQNEAQ (reference sequence). The CDR3 sequence: CAGTGQGRANEQFF. For the CDR3, the DNA is TGTGCCGGGACTGGACAGGGTAGGGCCAATGAGCAGTTCTTC. Combining the CDR3 with reference TRBV7-9 and TRBJ2-1 gives the whole variable domain DTGVSQNPRHKITKRGQNVTFRCDPISEHNRLYWYRQTLGQGPEFLTYFQNEAQLEKSRLLSDRFSAERPKGSFSTLEIQRTEQGDSAMYLCAGTGQGRANEQFFGPGTRLTVL.

The chain recombines TRBV25-1 with TRBJ1-4; maybe TRBD1 (5 bases). The germline V and J ends were trimmed by 6 bases and 3 bases, with 14 bases remaining between them. The germline V gene encodes CDR1 MGHDK and CDR2 SYGVNS. The CDR3 is 15 amino acids. CDR3 sequence: CASRPRDGSNEKLFF. The CDR3, as DNA: TGTGCCAGCAGGCCTAGGGACGGCTCTAATGAAAAACTGTTTTTT.

The chain uses TRBV27 and TRBJ2-7; D is perhaps TRBD2 (6 bases). CDR3 length equals 15 residues. V gave up 3 bases and J gave up 3 bases, with 15 bases separating them. Germline V gene sequence: CDR1 MNHEY, CDR2 SMNVEV (reference sequence). The CDR3 sequence: CASSLVLAQVYEQYF. CDR3 nucleotides: TGTGCCAGCAGTTTGGTACTAGCCCAAGTCTACGAGCAGTACTTC.

The chain joins TRBV15 to TRBJ2-2, with no clear D. The V gene's germline CDR1 is LNHNV and CDR2 YYDKDF (reference sequence). This CDR3 has 15 residues. Trimming took off 5 bases at V and 3 bases at J, with 13 bases between the two ends. The CDR3 region is CATSPVGIHTGELFF. DNA for the CDR3: TGTGCCACCAGCCCAGTGGGTATTCACACCGGGGAGCTGTTTTTT.

V is TRBV2 and J is TRBJ2-3; TRBD1 or TRBD2 may be the D gene (5 bases each). The length of the CDR3 is 13 residues. V lost 4 bases, J lost 1 base, and 6 bases lay in between. The germline V gene encodes CDR1 SNHLY and CDR2 FYNNEI. The CDR3 loop reads CASSGDGTDTQYF. For the CDR3, the DNA is TGTGCCAGCAGTGGGGACGGCACAGATACGCAGTATTTT.